The rows below give T cell receptor beta chains drawn from one sample of a study of blood T cell repertoires in COVID-19. Method: immunoSEQ multiplex PCR; TCRdb's copy keeps in-frame clones and lacks some. The table has some 110,000 clones, approximately 80% seen once; the top ten hold more than 8%. Sequencing used peripheral blood. The source is a woman in her sixties or seventies with acute or convalescent COVID-19. The CDR3 runs from the conserved cysteine through the conserved F or W. A D gene is named only where the DNA matches it firmly.

D	V	J	DNA	CDR3
TRBD2	TRBV20-1	TRBJ2-2	TGCAGTGCTAGTGGTCTAGCGGGAGGACTGGGCACCGGGGAGCTGTTTTTT	CSASGLAGGLGTGELFF
TRBD1	TRBV12-3/TRBV12-4	TRBJ1-2	TGTGCCAGCAGTCAGAGCCGGACAGGAAACTACACCTTC	CASSQSRTGNYTF
NA	TRBV2	TRBJ2-5	TGTGCCAGCAAGCTGGACTTGAGCTTGGAGACCCAGTACTTC	CASKLDLSLETQYF
NA	TRBV10-3	TRBJ1-5	TGTGCCATCAGTGAGGGAGGAGGCAATCAGCCCCAGCATTTT	CAISEGGGNQPQHF
NA	TRBV28	TRBJ1-1	TGTGCCGCCAGCAGTTTTTTACCAGGGCGGAACACTGAAGCTTTCTTT	CAASSFLPGRNTEAFF
NA	TRBV6-2/TRBV6-3	TRBJ2-5	TGTGCCAGCAGTCACGGTGGCAGGGAGACCCAGTACTTC	CASSHGGRETQYF
NA	TRBV6-2/TRBV6-3	TRBJ2-7	TGTGCCAGCAGTCCCACAGGGCTCGAGCAGTACTTC	CASSPTGLEQYF
TRBD1	TRBV28	TRBJ1-1	TGTGCCAGCAGTTTATCACCCAGGGGGAGGCTCACTGAAGCTTTCTTT	CASSLSPRGRLTEAFF
NA	TRBV18	TRBJ2-3	TGTGCCAGCTCACCACGGGCACACCACATTAGCACAGATACGCAGTATTTT	CASSPRAHHISTDTQYF
NA	TRBV12-3/TRBV12-4	TRBJ1-1	TGTGCCAGCAGTTTCAGGGAAGGGACTGAAGCTTTCTTT	CASSFREGTEAFF